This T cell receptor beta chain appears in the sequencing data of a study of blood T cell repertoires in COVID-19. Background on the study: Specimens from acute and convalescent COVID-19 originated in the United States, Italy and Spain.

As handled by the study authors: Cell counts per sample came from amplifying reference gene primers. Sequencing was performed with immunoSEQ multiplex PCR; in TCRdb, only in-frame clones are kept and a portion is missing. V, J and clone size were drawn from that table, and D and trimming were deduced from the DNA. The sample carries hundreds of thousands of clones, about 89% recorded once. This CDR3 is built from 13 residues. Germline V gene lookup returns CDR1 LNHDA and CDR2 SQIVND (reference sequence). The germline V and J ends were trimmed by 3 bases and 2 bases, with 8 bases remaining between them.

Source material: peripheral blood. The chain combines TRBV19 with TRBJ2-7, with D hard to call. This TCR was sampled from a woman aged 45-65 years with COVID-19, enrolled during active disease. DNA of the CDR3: TGTGCCAGTAGTATCGCAGGAACCTACGAGCAGTACTTC. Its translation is CASSIAGTYEQYF.